This TCR beta chain was observed in a study of CD8 T cells in ankylosing spondylitis (TCRdb year 2017). Looking at the study overall: The study set out to find disease-linked TCR variants by profiling T cell receptor beta repertoires in ankylosing spondylitis patients and healthy donors. The full study cohort comprised 25 or so ankylosing spondylitis patients and approximately 100 healthy donors. Peripheral blood samples were taken, and synovial fluid was additionally collected from ankylosing spondylitis patients. What the research found in general, with its limitations: The disease-linked clones were reported to be significantly enriched in matched synovial fluid samples from ankylosing spondylitis patients. A TCR beta motif made up of several highly homologous amino acid variants appeared to be characteristic of blood from ankylosing spondylitis patients. The disease-linked clones had a CD8+ phenotype and were found at relatively low frequencies in peripheral blood. Some TCR beta motif variants had previously been reported in synovial fluid and blood of reactive arthritis patients, which suggested common disease-initiation mechanisms.

TCRdb lists the instrument as Illumina HiSeq 2500. TCR beta libraries were prepared by quantitative 5'-RACE with molecular barcodes. The authors processed their data as follows. To identify disease-linked TCR variants, a new computational method was used, one built on a probabilistic model of VDJ rearrangement. In-frame beta chains were kept once TCRdb had trimmed the public reads at Q25 with fastp and called clones with MiXCR. Rows are unified per CDR3 protein, each entry keeping the most common DNA and genes. The V and J calls were determined by TCRdb, not by the authors. This sample holds about 360,000 distinct CDR3 sequences; 20% were observed only once. Over 10% of the sample comes from the top ten. The CDR3 starts with the cysteine, ends with the phenylalanine, and has 12 residues. The only DNA kept is the CDR3, 36 bases in frame from the first base. Relative to germline, V is 5 bases shorter and J is 5 bases shorter, with 7 bases between their ends.

In regard to this clonotype: It has no known antigen specificity. Per-nucleotide qualities are absent, and no much larger clonotype sits a single base away.

This clonotype was sampled from a male donor with ankylosing spondylitis or in good health (not recorded which). The sample comprised blood, either unsorted or a sorted T cell fraction (not recorded which). This sequence uses TRBV12-3 or TRBV12-4 and TRBJ2-1; no D gene can be assigned with confidence. The DNA sequence follows: TGTGCCAGCAGTCCCCCCCACAATGAGCAGTTCTTC. This encodes CASSPPHNEQFF.